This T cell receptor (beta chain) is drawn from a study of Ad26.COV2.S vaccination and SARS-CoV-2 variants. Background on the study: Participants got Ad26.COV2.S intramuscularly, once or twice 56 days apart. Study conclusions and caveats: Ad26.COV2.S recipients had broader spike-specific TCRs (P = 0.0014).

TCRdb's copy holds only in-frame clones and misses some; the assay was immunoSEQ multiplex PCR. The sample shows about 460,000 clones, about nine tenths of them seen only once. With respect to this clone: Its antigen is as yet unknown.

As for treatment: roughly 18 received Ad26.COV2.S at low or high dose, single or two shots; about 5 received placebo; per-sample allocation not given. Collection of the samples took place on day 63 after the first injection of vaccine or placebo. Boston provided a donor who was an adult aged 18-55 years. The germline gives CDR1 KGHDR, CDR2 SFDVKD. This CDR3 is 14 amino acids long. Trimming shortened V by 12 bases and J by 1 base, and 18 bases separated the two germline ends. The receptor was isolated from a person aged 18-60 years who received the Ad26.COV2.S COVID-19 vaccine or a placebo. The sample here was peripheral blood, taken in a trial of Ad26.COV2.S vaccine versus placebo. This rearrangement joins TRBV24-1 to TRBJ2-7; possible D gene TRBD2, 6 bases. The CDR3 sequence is CASRAGPESYEQYF. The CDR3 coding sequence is TGTGCCTCTCGGGCGGGGCCAGAGTCCTACGAGCAGTACTTC.